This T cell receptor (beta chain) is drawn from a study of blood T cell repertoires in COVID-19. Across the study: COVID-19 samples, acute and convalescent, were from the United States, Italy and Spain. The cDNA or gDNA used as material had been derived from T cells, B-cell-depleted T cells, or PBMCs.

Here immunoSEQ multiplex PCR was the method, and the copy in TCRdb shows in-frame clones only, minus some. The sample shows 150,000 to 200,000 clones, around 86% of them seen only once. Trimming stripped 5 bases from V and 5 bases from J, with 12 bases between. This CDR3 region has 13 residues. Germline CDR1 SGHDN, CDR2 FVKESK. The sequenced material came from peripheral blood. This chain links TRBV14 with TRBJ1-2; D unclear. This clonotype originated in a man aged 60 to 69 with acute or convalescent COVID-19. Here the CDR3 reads CASSATGFYGYTF. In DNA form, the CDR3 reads TGTGCCAGCAGCGCAACGGGGTTTTATGGCTACACCTTC.